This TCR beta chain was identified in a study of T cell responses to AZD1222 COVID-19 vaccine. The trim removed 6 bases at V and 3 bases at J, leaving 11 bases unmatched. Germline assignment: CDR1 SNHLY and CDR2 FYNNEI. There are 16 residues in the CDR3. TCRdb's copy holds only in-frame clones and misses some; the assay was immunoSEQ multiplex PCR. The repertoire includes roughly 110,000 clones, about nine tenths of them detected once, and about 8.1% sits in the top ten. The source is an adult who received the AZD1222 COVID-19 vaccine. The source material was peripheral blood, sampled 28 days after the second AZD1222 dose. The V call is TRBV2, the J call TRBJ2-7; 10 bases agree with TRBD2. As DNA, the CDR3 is TGTGCCAGCAGCTCGGGTTCACTAGCGGGAATCTACGAGCAGTACTTC. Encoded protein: CASSSGSLAGIYEQYF.